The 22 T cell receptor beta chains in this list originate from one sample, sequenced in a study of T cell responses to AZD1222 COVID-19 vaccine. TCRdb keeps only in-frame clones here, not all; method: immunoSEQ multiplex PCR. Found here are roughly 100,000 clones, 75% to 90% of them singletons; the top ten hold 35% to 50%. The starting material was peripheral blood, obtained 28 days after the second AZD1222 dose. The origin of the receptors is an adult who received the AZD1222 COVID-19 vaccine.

The CDR3 spells CATSPRDNEQFF. DNA for the CDR3: TGTGCCACCAGCCCCAGGGACAATGAGCAGTTCTTC. V gene TRBV10-3 combines with J gene TRBJ2-1, with D tentatively TRBD1 (5 bases). The CDR3 is 12 amino acids. Germline CDR1 and CDR2: ENHRY and SYGVKD. Trimming shortened V by 10 bases and J by 5 bases, and 12 bases separated the two germline ends.

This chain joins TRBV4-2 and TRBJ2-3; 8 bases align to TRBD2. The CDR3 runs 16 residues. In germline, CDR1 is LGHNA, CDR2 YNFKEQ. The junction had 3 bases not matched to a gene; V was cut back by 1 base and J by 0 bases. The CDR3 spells CASSQGVAGSTDTQYF. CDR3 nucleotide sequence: TGTGCCAGCAGCCAAGGGGTAGCGGGAAGCACAGATACGCAGTATTTT.

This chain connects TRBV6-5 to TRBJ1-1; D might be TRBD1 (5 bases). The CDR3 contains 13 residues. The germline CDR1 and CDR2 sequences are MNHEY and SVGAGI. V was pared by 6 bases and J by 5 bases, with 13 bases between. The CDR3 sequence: CASRKREGTEAFF. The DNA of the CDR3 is TGTGCCAGCAGAAAAAGGGAGGGGACTGAAGCTTTCTTT.

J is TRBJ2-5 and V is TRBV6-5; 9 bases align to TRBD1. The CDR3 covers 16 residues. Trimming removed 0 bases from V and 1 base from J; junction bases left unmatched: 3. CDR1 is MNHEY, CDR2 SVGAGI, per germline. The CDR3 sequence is CASSYSQTGGQETQYF. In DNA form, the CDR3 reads TGTGCCAGCAGTTACTCCCAGACAGGGGGCCAAGAGACCCAGTACTTC.

Here the CDR3 DNA reads TGTGCCAGCAGCTTACTAGCGGGAGGGCCCTCCACCGAGCAGTACTTC. It specifies CASSLLAGGPSTEQYF. The chain couples TRBV7-2 to TRBJ2-7; 12 nucleotides agree with TRBD2. This CDR3 contains 16 residues. Trimming cost V 2 bases and J 6 bases; bases outside gene matches: 8. CDR1 is SGHTA, CDR2 FQGNSA, per germline.

In DNA form, the CDR3 reads TGTGCCAGCAGCCAGGAAGCGACGGCCGCGGGAAACACCATATATTTT. This codes for CASSQEATAAGNTIYF. V gene TRBV4-2 combines with J gene TRBJ1-3; D uncertain. Trimming pared 3 bases from V and 4 bases from J, leaving 16 bases between. The CDR3 totals 16 residues. Germline lookup yields CDR1 LGHNA and CDR2 YNFKEQ.

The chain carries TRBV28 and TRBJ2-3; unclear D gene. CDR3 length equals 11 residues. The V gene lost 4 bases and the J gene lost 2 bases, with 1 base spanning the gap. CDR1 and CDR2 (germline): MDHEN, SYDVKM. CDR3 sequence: CASSYTDTQYF. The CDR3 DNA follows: TGTGCCAGCAGTTACACAGATACGCAGTATTTT.

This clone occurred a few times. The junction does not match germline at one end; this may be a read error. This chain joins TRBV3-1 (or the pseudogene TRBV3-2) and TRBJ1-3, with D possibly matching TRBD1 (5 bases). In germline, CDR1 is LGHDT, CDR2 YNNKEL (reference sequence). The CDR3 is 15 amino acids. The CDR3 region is CASSLGAQSGNAIYF. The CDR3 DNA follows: TGTGCCAGCAGCCTCGGGGCTCAATCTGGAAACGCCATATATTTT.

CDR3 protein: CASGTPPGGYTF. The CDR3 region has the DNA TGTGCTAGTGGTACCCCTCCCGGTGGCTACACCTTC. The gene calls are TRBV12-5 and TRBJ1-2; D not certain. There are 12 residues in the CDR3. V was cut by 5 bases and J by 7 bases, with 11 bases left in between. Germline CDR1 is LGHNT and CDR2 is FRNRAP.

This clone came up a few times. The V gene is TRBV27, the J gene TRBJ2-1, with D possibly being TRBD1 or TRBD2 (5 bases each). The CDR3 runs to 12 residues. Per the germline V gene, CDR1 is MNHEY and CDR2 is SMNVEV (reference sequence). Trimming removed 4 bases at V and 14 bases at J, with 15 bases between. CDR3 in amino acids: CASSSPGLGEFF. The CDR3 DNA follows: TGTGCCAGCAGTTCTCCGGGCCTGGGGGAGTTCTTC.

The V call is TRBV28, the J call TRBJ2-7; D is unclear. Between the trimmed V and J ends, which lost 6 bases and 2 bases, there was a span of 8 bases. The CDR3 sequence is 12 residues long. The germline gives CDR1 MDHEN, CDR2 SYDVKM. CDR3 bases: TGTGCCAGCAGCCCCGGCCCCTACGAGCAGTACTTC. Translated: CASSPGPYEQYF.

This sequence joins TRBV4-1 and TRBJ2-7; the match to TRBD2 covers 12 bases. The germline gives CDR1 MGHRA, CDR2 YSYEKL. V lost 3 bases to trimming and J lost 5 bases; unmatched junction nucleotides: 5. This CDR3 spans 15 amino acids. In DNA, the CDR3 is TGCGCCAGCAGCCACCGACTAGCGGGAGAGGACGAGCAGTACTTC. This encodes CASSHRLAGEDEQYF.

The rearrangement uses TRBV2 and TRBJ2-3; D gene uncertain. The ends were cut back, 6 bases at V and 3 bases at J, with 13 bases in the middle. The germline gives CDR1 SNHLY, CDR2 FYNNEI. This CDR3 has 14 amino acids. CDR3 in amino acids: CASSSLAVTDTQYF. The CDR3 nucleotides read TGTGCCAGCAGCTCCCTGGCGGTAACAGATACGCAGTATTTT.

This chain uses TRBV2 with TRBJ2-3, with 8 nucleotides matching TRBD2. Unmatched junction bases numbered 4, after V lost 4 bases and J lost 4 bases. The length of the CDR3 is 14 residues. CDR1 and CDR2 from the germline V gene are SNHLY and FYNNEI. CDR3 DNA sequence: TGTGCCAGCAGTGTCTGGCGGGAGGCAGATACGCAGTATTTT. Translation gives CASSVWREADTQYF.

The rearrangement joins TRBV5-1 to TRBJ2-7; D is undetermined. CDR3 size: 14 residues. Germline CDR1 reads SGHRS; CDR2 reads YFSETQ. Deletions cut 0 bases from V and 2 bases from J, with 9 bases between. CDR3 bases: TGCGCCAGCAGCTTGGATGGGCTTACCTACGAGCAGTACTTC. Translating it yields CASSLDGLTYEQYF.

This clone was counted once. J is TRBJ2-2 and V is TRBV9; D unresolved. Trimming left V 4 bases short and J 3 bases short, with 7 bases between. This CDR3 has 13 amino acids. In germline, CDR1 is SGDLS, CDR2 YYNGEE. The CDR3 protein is CASSWADTGELFF. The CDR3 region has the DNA TGTGCCAGCAGCTGGGCCGACACCGGGGAGCTGTTTTTT. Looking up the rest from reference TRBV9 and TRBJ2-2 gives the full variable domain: DSGVTQTPKHLITATGQRVTLRCSPRSGDLSVYWYQQSLDQGLQFLIQYYNGEERAKGNILERFSAQQFPDLHSELNLSSLELGDSALYFCASSWADTGELFFGEGSRLTVL.

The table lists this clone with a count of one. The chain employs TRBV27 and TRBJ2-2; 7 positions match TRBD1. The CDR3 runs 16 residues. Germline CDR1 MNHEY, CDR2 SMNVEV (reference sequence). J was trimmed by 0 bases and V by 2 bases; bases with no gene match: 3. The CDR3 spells CASSLRGTANTGELFF. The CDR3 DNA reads TGTGCCAGCAGTTTAAGGGGGACAGCGAACACCGGGGAGCTGTTTTTT.

The DNA for the CDR3 is TGCGCCAGCAGCTTGGTCACTAGCGGGAGGGCCTCGAACACAGATACGCAGTATTTT. Translated, it gives CASSLVTSGRASNTDTQYF. The chain is built from TRBV5-1 and TRBJ2-3; 13 bases map to TRBD2. The ends lost 0 bases at V and 2 bases at J; junction bases unmatched: 9. The CDR3 runs 19 residues. Germline CDR1 is SGHRS and CDR2 is YFSETQ.

CDR3 sequence (DNA): TGTGCCAGCAGCCAGGCGACAGGGAATAAAGCTTTCTTT. Its translation is CASSQATGNKAFF. This chain links TRBV11-2 with TRBJ1-1; 7 nucleotides agree with TRBD1. CDR1 is SGHAT, CDR2 FQNNGV, per germline. V trimming: 5 bases; J trimming: 9 bases; junction bases outside the gene matches: 9. This CDR3 has 13 residues.

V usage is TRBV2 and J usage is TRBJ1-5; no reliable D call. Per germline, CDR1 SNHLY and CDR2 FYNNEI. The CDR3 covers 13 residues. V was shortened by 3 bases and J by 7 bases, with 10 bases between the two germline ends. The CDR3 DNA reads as TGTGCCAGCAGTGATGGATGGACCCAGCCCCAGCATTTT. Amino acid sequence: CASSDGWTQPQHF.

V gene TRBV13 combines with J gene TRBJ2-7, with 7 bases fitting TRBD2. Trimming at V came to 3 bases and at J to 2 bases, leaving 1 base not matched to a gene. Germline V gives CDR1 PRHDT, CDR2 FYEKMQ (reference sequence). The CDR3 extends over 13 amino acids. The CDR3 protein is CASSFRGAYEQYF. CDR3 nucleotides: TGTGCCAGCAGCTTTCGGGGGGCCTACGAGCAGTACTTC.

The CDR3: CASSPTSTGKLFF. The CDR3 nucleotides are TGTGCCAGCAGCCCAACCTCAACCGGAAAACTGTTTTTT. The genes are TRBV6-5 and TRBJ1-4; D not resolved. Germline-derived CDR1 and CDR2 are MNHEY and SVGAGI. V was shortened by 6 bases and J by 10 bases, with 15 bases between the two germline ends. The CDR3 loop spans 13 amino acids.